Following are 5 T cell receptor beta chains from one sample sequenced in a study of shared clonotypes between healthy human individuals. Here immunoSEQ multiplex PCR was the method, and the copy in TCRdb shows in-frame clones only, minus some. This sample has 1,100,000 or so clones, with around three quarters found just once. Sequenced input: memory CD4+ T cells from PBMCs. Subset defined: CD45RA-negative fraction. Receptor source: a man between 18 and 35 years old in good health. Some clones in this sample may be carry-over from other donors' samples.

The chain employs TRBV7-9 and TRBJ2-3; TRBD2 agrees at 7 bases. The CDR3 loop spans 15 amino acids. Germline V gene sequence: CDR1 SEHNR, CDR2 FQNEAQ (reference sequence). The ends lost 5 bases at V and 2 bases at J; junction bases unmatched: 7. CDR3 DNA sequence: TGTGCCAGCAGCCTCTCTAGCGGAGCCACAGATACGCAGTATTTT. It specifies CASSLSSGATDTQYF.

The V call is TRBV6-1, the J call TRBJ1-4, with a tentative D call TRBD1 (6 bases). The CDR3 has 16 residues. CDR1 and CDR2 (germline): MNHNS, SASEGT. V was shortened by 2 bases and J by 5 bases, with 15 bases between the two germline ends. CDR3 in amino acids: CASSERGHLPNEKLFF. The DNA of the CDR3 is TGTGCCAGCAGTGAAAGGGGACATCTCCCGAATGAAAAACTGTTTTTT.

V gene TRBV5-1 combines with J gene TRBJ2-2; D gene ambiguous. Per germline, CDR1 SGHRS and CDR2 YFSETQ. V was cut by 5 bases and J by 0 bases, with 8 bases left in between. This CDR3 has 14 residues. The CDR3 DNA sequence: TGCGCCAGCAGAAAAGTTCCGAACACCGGGGAGCTGTTTTTT. It is translated as CASRKVPNTGELFF.

This chain links TRBV2 with TRBJ1-1; D gene ambiguous. V was shortened by 4 bases and J by 3 bases, with 12 bases between the two germline ends. Germline V lookup: CDR1 SNHLY, CDR2 FYNNEI. The CDR3 loop spans 14 amino acids. As DNA, the CDR3 is TGTGCCAGCAGTGGTCCATCCCGTGACACTGAAGCTTTCTTT. Residues: CASSGPSRDTEAFF.

This chain joins TRBV2 and TRBJ2-7; 7 bases match TRBD2. Germline V gene data show CDR1 as SNHLY and CDR2 as FYNNEI. The CDR3 is 17 amino acids. With 5 bases clipped from V and 0 bases from J, the junction kept 13 bases outside the gene matches. CDR3 amino acids: CASSSRYGGSLSYEQYF. The CDR3, as DNA: TGTGCCAGCAGTTCCCGGTACGGCGGGAGCCTCTCCTACGAGCAGTACTTC.